Shown below are 32 T cell receptor beta chains from a single sample sequenced in a study of T cells after yellow fever vaccination. TCRdb fed the 5' RACE reads into MiXCR, producing one record per CDR3 protein. The table shows fewer than 400,000 distinct CDR3 sequences, with around 10% occurring only once. The sequenced sample was CD4+ T cells sorted from PBMCs, obtained 45 days after the yellow fever booster vaccination. The receptors come from a man between 18 and 35 years old who received the YFV17D yellow fever vaccine.

In this sample, this clonotype turned up a few times. The gene calls are TRBV12-3 or TRBV12-4 and TRBJ1-2, with 7 bases matching TRBD1. V dropped 5 bases and J dropped 7; count of bases not matched to a gene: 4. This CDR3 contains 12 residues. The CDR3 sequence: CASSPGGAGYTF. The CDR3 region has the DNA TGTGCCAGCAGTCCAGGGGGGGCTGGCTACACCTTC.

The chain links TRBV9 to TRBJ2-5, with D perhaps matching TRBD2 (6 bases). V dropped 4 bases and J dropped 5 bases, with 21 bases sitting between them. The germline V gene encodes CDR1 SGDLS and CDR2 YYNGEE. This CDR3 has 16 residues. CDR3 amino acids: CASSPRGTHSEETQYF. The CDR3 DNA reads as TGTGCCAGCAGCCCCCGGGGGACTCACTCTGAGGAGACCCAGTACTTC.

This clonotype was recorded a few times. The chain links TRBV6-5 to TRBJ1-6; 8 bases map to TRBD1. The V segment lost 7 bases and the J segment 8 bases; nucleotides outside the gene matches: 22. This CDR3 contains 19 residues. Looked up from germline, CDR1 is MNHEY and CDR2 is SVGAGI. The CDR3 nucleotides are TGTGCCAGCATCCCACAAGTCCGCGGGGCGCAGGGGGCCGATTCACCCCTCCACTTT. Protein sequence: CASIPQVRGAQGADSPLHF.

This chain uses TRBV6-2 or TRBV6-3 with TRBJ1-5; 7 nucleotides match TRBD1. V gave up 0 bases and J gave up 3 bases; unmatched junction bases: 5. The CDR3 runs to 16 residues. Germline V lookup: CDR1 MNHEY, CDR2 SVGEGT. The CDR3 is CASSYSGGSFNQPQHF. Written as DNA, the CDR3 is TGTGCCAGCAGTTACTCAGGGGGCAGTTTCAATCAGCCCCAGCATTTT.

This clonotype was observed a handful of times. This chain links TRBV5-1 with TRBJ1-1, with D possibly TRBD1 on 5 matching bases. The CDR3 contains 15 residues. CDR1 SGHRS and CDR2 YFSETQ come from the germline V gene. The ends were cut back, 3 bases at V and 1 base at J, with 13 bases in the middle. The DNA of the CDR3 is TGCGCCAGCAGCTACCGCTGGGGCGAGAACACTGAAGCTTTCTTT. Translating it yields CASSYRWGENTEAFF.

This clonotype has just a few counts. The chain carries TRBV5-1 and TRBJ2-6; no reliable D call. Looked up from germline, CDR1 is SGHRS and CDR2 is YFSETQ. Trimming took off 0 bases at V and 0 bases at J, with 7 bases between the two ends. CDR3 length: 16 residues. This CDR3 is CASSLGYSSGANVLTF. The CDR3 bases are TGCGCCAGCAGCTTGGGATATAGCTCTGGGGCCAACGTCCTGACTTTC.

V and J are TRBV4-1 and TRBJ2-3, with 8 positions matching TRBD1. Per the germline V gene, CDR1 is MGHRA and CDR2 is YSYEKL. CDR3 length: 16 residues. Trimming at V came to 2 bases and at J to 3 bases, leaving 7 bases not matched to a gene. This CDR3 is CASSQNRGIRTDTQYF. Written as DNA, the CDR3 is TGCGCCAGCAGCCAAAACAGGGGGATAAGGACAGATACGCAGTATTTT.

This clonotype was detected a few times. The chain recombines TRBV18 with TRBJ1-1, with D possibly matching TRBD1 (6 bases). CDR3 length: 14 amino acids. The germline V gene has CDR1 KGHSH and CDR2 LQKENI. V dropped 2 bases and J dropped 6 bases, with 13 bases sitting between them. CDR3 DNA sequence: TGTGCCAGCTCACCAGGGCAGGGGAGCCCTGAAGCTTTCTTT. Translating it yields CASSPGQGSPEAFF.

A few counts support this clonotype. The chain uses TRBV5-4 and TRBJ1-1, with D unresolved. CDR1 is SGHNT, CDR2 YYREEE, per germline (reference sequence). The CDR3 is 15 amino acids. With 0 bases removed from V and 3 bases from J, the gap between germline ends came to 12 bases. This CDR3 reads CASSLGGPGDTEAFF. In DNA form, the CDR3 reads TGTGCCAGCAGCTTGGGCGGCCCCGGGGACACTGAAGCTTTCTTT.

This clonotype was recorded many times. The chain links TRBV12-3 or TRBV12-4 to TRBJ2-7; D is unresolved. This CDR3 is built from 12 residues. The CDR3 bases are TGTGCCAGCAGCGGGCCCCAGGATGTGTATAGCGTC. Protein: CASSGPQDVYSV.

The rearrangement links TRBV29-1 to TRBJ2-1; TRBD2 aligns across 10 bases. CDR1 is SQVTM and CDR2 is ANQGSEA in the germline V gene. The trim removed 1 base at V and 3 bases at J, leaving 3 bases unmatched. This CDR3 comprises 15 residues. The chain's CDR3 is CSVEGSGGVYNEQFF. The CDR3 region has the DNA TGCAGCGTTGAAGGGAGCGGGGGGGTCTACAATGAGCAGTTCTTC.

There are many counts of this clonotype. The genes are TRBV2 and TRBJ2-3; D unresolved. Germline CDR1 SNHLY, CDR2 FYNNEI. Trimming took off 0 bases at V and 0 bases at J, with 10 bases between the two ends. The CDR3 covers 16 residues. The CDR3 reads CASSEAPSTSTDTQYF. The CDR3 DNA reads TGTGCCAGCAGTGAAGCGCCCTCAACTAGCACAGATACGCAGTATTTT.

The rearrangement uses TRBV18 and TRBJ1-4; TRBD1 might be the D (5 bases). The CDR3 covers 15 residues. Germline V gene lookup returns CDR1 KGHSH and CDR2 LQKENI. The V gene lost 1 base and the J gene lost 3 bases, with 9 bases spanning the gap. The CDR3 sequence is CASSPRARANEKLFF. CDR3 bases: TGTGCCAGCTCACCACGTGCCAGGGCTAATGAAAAACTGTTTTTT.

The sample holds a few counts of this clonotype. The chain employs TRBV20-1 and TRBJ1-2, with a possible D match to TRBD1 (5 bases). Deletions cut 0 bases from V and 8 bases from J, with 10 bases between. This CDR3 spans 12 amino acids. Germline CDR1 DFQATT, CDR2 SNEGSKA (reference sequence). CDR3: CSAREYRPGYTF. CDR3 coding DNA: TGCAGTGCTAGAGAGTACAGGCCAGGCTACACCTTC.

The CDR3 reads CASSYRLRVMVNTEAFF. Written as DNA, the CDR3 is TGTGCCAGCAGTTACCGTCTCAGGGTCATGGTGAACACTGAAGCTTTCTTT. The chain links TRBV6-2 or TRBV6-3 to TRBJ1-1, with a possible D match to TRBD1 (5 bases). CDR1 and CDR2 (germline): MNHEY, SVGEGT. The V gene lost 2 bases and the J gene lost 0 bases, with 16 bases spanning the gap. CDR3 length equals 17 residues.

This clonotype came up a few times. The rearrangement joins TRBV5-1 to TRBJ2-3, with D perhaps TRBD2 (5 bases). CDR3 length equals 13 residues. Germline assignment: CDR1 SGHRS and CDR2 YFSETQ. V lost 2 bases, J lost 6 bases, and 10 bases lay in between. The CDR3 DNA reads TGCGCCAGCAGCTTCAAGGAGGCGGATACGCAGTATTTT. As protein: CASSFKEADTQYF.

The chain carries TRBV7-2 and TRBJ1-6; D is undetermined. The V gene's germline CDR1 is SGHTA and CDR2 FQGNSA. There are 13 residues in the CDR3. The V gene lost 10 bases and the J gene lost 5 bases, with 12 bases spanning the gap. CDR3 nucleotides: TGTGCCACCCGGAGAGCTAATAATTCACCCCTCCACTTT. Translating gives CATRRANNSPLHF. Combining the CDR3 with reference TRBV7-2 and TRBJ1-6 gives the whole variable domain GAGVSQSPSNKVTEKGKDVELRCDPISGHTALYWYRQSLGQGLEFLIYFQGNSAPDKSGLPSDRFSAERTGGSVSTLTIQRTQQEDSAVYLCATRRANNSPLHFGNGTRLTVT.

Only a few counts were recorded for this clonotype. The chain carries TRBV12-3 or TRBV12-4 and TRBJ1-2, with 8 bases that match TRBD1. The V and J ends lost 5 bases and 4 bases, in that order; junction bases with no gene match: 9. The CDR3 runs 15 residues. The DNA of the CDR3 is TGTGCCAGCAGTCCCGGGACAGGAGGATTCTATGGCTACACCTTC. Translating gives CASSPGTGGFYGYTF.

This clonotype was seen a handful of times. The V call is TRBV20-1, the J call TRBJ1-6, with D unclear. Germline V gene lookup returns CDR1 DFQATT and CDR2 SNEGSKA (reference sequence). This CDR3 contains 12 residues. V dropped 2 bases and J dropped 7 bases, with 6 bases sitting between them. The chain's CDR3 is CSARPSNSPLHF. The CDR3 coding sequence is TGCAGTGCTAGACCTTCGAATTCACCCCTCCACTTT.

This clonotype appeared many times. V usage is TRBV20-1 and J usage is TRBJ2-5, with D possibly TRBD2 on 6 matching bases. CDR3 length: 14 residues. The germline CDR1 and CDR2 sequences are DFQATT and SNEGSKA (reference sequence). Deletions cut 3 bases from V and 5 bases from J, with 16 bases between. CDR3 coding DNA: TGCAGTGCTAGCGAATCTAGGAGGGGCGAGACCCAGTACTTC. It yields the protein CSASESRRGETQYF.

This rearrangement joins TRBV28 to TRBJ1-6; D gene ambiguous. Germline V gives CDR1 MDHEN, CDR2 SYDVKM. This CDR3 is 14 amino acids long. The V end lost 5 bases, the J end lost 9 bases, and 14 bases lay between the germline ends. The CDR3 DNA reads TGTGCCAGCAGTGTGCGGAGGGAACGTTCACCCCTCCACTTT. As protein: CASSVRRERSPLHF.

This clonotype was found many times. The chain is built from TRBV6-6 and TRBJ1-6, with a possible D match to TRBD1 (5 bases). CDR1 and CDR2 from the germline V gene are MNHNY and SVGAGI (reference sequence). V was pared by 9 bases and J by 9 bases, with 12 bases between. The CDR3 length is 12 residues. The CDR3 region is CASTGGTSPLHF. The CDR3 coding sequence is TGTGCCAGTACCGGGGGTACTTCACCCCTCCACTTT.

This clonotype is termed medium-sized. The genes are TRBV15 and TRBJ2-3; unclear D gene. V lost 0 bases and J lost 6, with 4 bases in between. Looked up from germline, CDR1 is LNHNV and CDR2 is YYDKDF (reference sequence). The CDR3 has 12 residues. CDR3 in amino acids: CATSRDQDTQYF. CDR3 nucleotides: TGTGCCACCAGCAGAGATCAGGATACGCAGTATTTT.

In this sample, this clonotype turned up a few times. The chain uses TRBV29-1 and TRBJ2-7, with a weak D call TRBD1 (5 bases). In germline, CDR1 is SQVTM, CDR2 ANQGSEA. Between the trimmed V and J ends, which lost 7 bases and 6 bases, there was a span of 19 bases. The CDR3 is made up of 13 amino acids. The CDR3 DNA is TGCAGCGCCACGACCGATAGAAGGGGCGAGCAGTACGTC. Its translation: CSATTDRRGEQYV.

This clonotype was observed at least ten times. The V gene is TRBV5-1, the J gene TRBJ1-1; 12 bases agree with TRBD1. The CDR3 has 13 amino acids. Germline CDR1 and CDR2: SGHRS and YFSETQ. Germline trimming cut 0 bases from V and 9 bases from J; bases unmatched to any gene: 0. The CDR3 region is CASSLGDRGQAFF. For the CDR3, the DNA is TGCGCCAGCAGCTTGGGGGACAGGGGGCAAGCTTTCTTT.

The gene calls are TRBV12-3 or TRBV12-4 and TRBJ2-3; no firm D call. Trimming took 6 bases from V and 3 from J, leaving 13 bases between them. The CDR3 is made up of 14 amino acids. For the CDR3, the DNA is TGTGCCAGCAGCCCCGCCTCTAGGACAGATACGCAGTATTTT. Encoded protein: CASSPASRTDTQYF.

This clonotype was seen a few times. This chain links TRBV2 with TRBJ2-3; perhaps TRBD1 as D (6 bases). CDR1 and CDR2 (germline): SNHLY, FYNNEI. The CDR3 extends over 14 amino acids. V was clipped by 6 bases and J by 9 bases, with 19 bases between them. CDR3 sequence reads: CASRGDTYSGTQYF. CDR3 DNA: TGTGCCAGCAGAGGGGACACCTATTCAGGGACGCAGTATTTT.

The chain has TRBV6-2 or TRBV6-3 and TRBJ2-1, with 7 bases that match TRBD2. V dropped 7 bases and J dropped 3; count of bases not matched to a gene: 9. The CDR3 has 15 residues. Germline V lookup: CDR1 MNHEY, CDR2 SVGEGT. The DNA of the CDR3 is TGTGCCAGCAAAAACGGGGGAGGGTTCTACAATGAGCAGTTCTTC. Amino acids: CASKNGGGFYNEQFF.

The gene calls are TRBV9 and TRBJ1-4, with D unclear. Germline CDR1 SGDLS, CDR2 YYNGEE. Trimming stripped 3 bases from V and 6 bases from J, with 18 bases between. The CDR3 covers 16 residues. CDR3: CASSAMPGSLDEKLFF. The CDR3 DNA is TGTGCCAGCAGCGCAATGCCTGGGAGCCTGGATGAAAAACTGTTTTTT.

The genes are TRBV11-2 and TRBJ2-1; 9 bases match TRBD2. V lost 3 bases, J lost 9 bases, and 9 bases stayed unmatched. CDR3 length: 15 residues. In germline, CDR1 is SGHAT, CDR2 FQNNGV. The DNA for the CDR3 is TGTGCCAGCAGCTTTGTAGGCGGGGGGGCCGGTGAGCAGTTCTTC. Translating it yields CASSFVGGGAGEQFF.

This clonotype occurred a few times. The chain employs TRBV15 and TRBJ1-5, with D perhaps TRBD1 (6 bases). The CDR3 length is 14 residues. Per germline, CDR1 LNHNV and CDR2 YYDKDF (reference sequence). V was shortened by 4 bases and J by 5 bases, with 12 bases between the two germline ends. The CDR3 coding sequence is TGTGCCACCAGCAAAGGGGGGGGACATCAGCCCCAGCATTTT. Translation gives CATSKGGGHQPQHF.

This clonotype was detected only a few times. The chain carries TRBV3-1 and TRBJ1-1; the D gene is possibly TRBD1 (6 bases). Trimming pared 4 bases from V and 13 bases from J, leaving 19 bases between. This CDR3 comprises 13 residues. In germline, CDR1 is LGHDT, CDR2 YNNKEL (reference sequence). The CDR3 DNA follows: TGTGCCAGCAGCCGGTCGGGGGGGCGCGGCGATTTCTTT. This encodes CASSRSGGRGDFF.